The clone carrying this T cell receptor (beta chain) was detected a few times. Its cognate antigen is unknown. A read error is possible here, since a much larger clone lies one base away. Around 9.9 ml of fresh blood yielded the PBMCs by density gradient. This sample was taken from a study of Graves' ophthalmopathy and Graves' hyperthyroidism. This CDR3 has 13 amino acids. Looked up from germline, CDR1 is MNHNS and CDR2 is SASEGT. With 3 bases removed from V and 4 bases from J, the gap between germline ends came to 9 bases. Findings of the study overall: The model's ophthalmopathy progression predictions had about 71% sensitivity and less than 75% specificity.

Amplification targeted the TCR beta CDR3 regions, with RNA transcripts as the source material. The first-round RT-PCR employed HTBI primers together with the Qiagen OneStep RT-PCR kit. A multiplex PCR was then performed as the second round. TCRdb itself ran the multiplex PCR reads through MiXCR, one entry per CDR3 protein. The sample shows hundreds of thousands of distinct CDR3 sequences, 22% of them seen only once. This clonotype was sampled from a woman in her late teens or twenties with stable Graves' hyperthyroidism. Some clones in this sample may be carry-over from other donors' samples. The J gene is TRBJ2-5, the V gene TRBV6-1; D unresolved. Sequencing was done on a sample of peripheral blood. DNA of the CDR3: TGTGCCAGCAGTGACGAGTACCGAGAGACCCAGTACTTC. The encoded protein is CASSDEYRETQYF.